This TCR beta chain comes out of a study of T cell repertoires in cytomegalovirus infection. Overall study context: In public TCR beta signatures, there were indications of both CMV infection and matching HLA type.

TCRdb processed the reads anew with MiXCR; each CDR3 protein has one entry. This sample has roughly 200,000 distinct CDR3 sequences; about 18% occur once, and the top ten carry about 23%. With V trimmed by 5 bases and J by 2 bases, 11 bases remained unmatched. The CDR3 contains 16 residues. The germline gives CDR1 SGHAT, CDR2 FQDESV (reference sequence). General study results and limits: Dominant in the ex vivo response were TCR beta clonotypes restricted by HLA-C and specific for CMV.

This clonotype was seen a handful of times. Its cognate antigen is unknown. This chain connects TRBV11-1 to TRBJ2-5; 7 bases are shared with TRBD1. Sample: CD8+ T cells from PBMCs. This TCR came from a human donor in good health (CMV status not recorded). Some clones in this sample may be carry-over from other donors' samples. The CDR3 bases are TGTGCCAGCAGCCATATGACCGGGACAGTTCAAGAGACCCAGTACTTC. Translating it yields CASSHMTGTVQETQYF.